These 15 T cell receptor beta chains came from one sample sequenced in a study of blood T cell repertoires in COVID-19. Profiled with immunoSEQ multiplex PCR; TCRdb holds only in-frame clones, not every one. The data hold 98,000 or so clones, with 88% observed a single time. The material sequenced was peripheral blood. The receptors were sampled from a human donor in a cohort sampled during active COVID-19.

The table lists this clone with a few counts. The V call is TRBV9, the J call TRBJ1-1; D possibly corresponds to TRBD1 (5 bases). This CDR3 is built from 14 residues. Deletions cut 4 bases from V and 10 bases from J, with 20 bases between. Germline-derived CDR1 and CDR2 are SGDLS and YYNGEE. Here the CDR3 reads CASSSGTPRGGAFF. The CDR3 nucleotides read TGTGCCAGCAGCTCCGGGACTCCTCGGGGGGGAGCTTTCTTT.

The chain is built from TRBV7-6 and TRBJ2-2; 7 bases line up with TRBD2. V gave up 5 bases and J gave up 4 bases; unmatched junction bases: 7. Germline V gene sequence: CDR1 SGHVS, CDR2 FNYEAQ. The length of the CDR3 is 15 residues. CDR3 bases: TGTGCCAGCAGCACCATGACTAGCCCCACCGGGGAGCTGTTTTTT. This encodes CASSTMTSPTGELFF.

V gene TRBV19 combines with J gene TRBJ1-2; a possible D gene is TRBD1 (5 bases). Germline V CDR1 and CDR2: LNHDA, SQIVND (reference sequence). This CDR3 comprises 16 residues. V was cut by 3 bases and J by 3 bases, with 17 bases left in between. CDR3 amino acids: CASSISTTGTYYGYTF. The DNA for the CDR3 is TGTGCCAGTAGTATCTCCACTACAGGAACCTACTATGGCTACACCTTC.

The rearrangement uses TRBV9 and TRBJ1-3; TRBD1 agrees at 9 bases. From germline, CDR1 is SGDLS and CDR2 YYNGEE. The CDR3 extends over 16 amino acids. The V segment lost 0 bases and the J segment 3 bases; nucleotides outside the gene matches: 4. CDR3 coding DNA: TGTGCCAGCAGCGTAGGAAGGACAGGGGATGGAAACACCATATATTTT. Its protein product is CASSVGRTGDGNTIYF.

The rearrangement uses TRBV3-1 (or the pseudogene TRBV3-2) and TRBJ2-5, with 9 bases identical to TRBD1. The CDR3 contains 16 residues. Germline CDR1 reads LGHDT; CDR2 reads YNNKEL (reference sequence). Trimming took 0 bases from V and 7 from J; bases not matched to a gene: 9. The CDR3, as DNA: TGTGCCAGCAGCCAAGAACGCTGGGACAGGGCAGGGACCCAGTACTTC. It translates to CASSQERWDRAGTQYF.

This clone was picked up a small number of times. The gene calls are TRBV6-5 and TRBJ2-6; 8 bases align to TRBD1. V trimming: 6 bases; J trimming: 0 bases; junction bases outside the gene matches: 1. Germline V gene lookup returns CDR1 MNHEY and CDR2 SVGAGI. The CDR3 is 15 residues long. The DNA for the CDR3 is TGTGCCAGCAGAACAGGGGGCTCTGGGGCCAACGTCCTGACTTTC. It translates to CASRTGGSGANVLTF.

The chain uses TRBV18 and TRBJ1-1, with D possibly TRBD1 on 6 matching bases. This CDR3 is 15 amino acids long. Germline CDR1 is KGHSH and CDR2 is LQKENI. V lost 3 bases and J 1 base, leaving 12 bases between the germline ends. The CDR3 reads CASSPGQRENTEAFF. CDR3 bases: TGTGCCAGCTCACCCGGACAGAGGGAGAACACTGAAGCTTTCTTT.

This clone was seen once. The chain joins TRBV19 to TRBJ1-5, with D uncertain. This CDR3 region has 15 residues. The V and J ends lost 2 bases and 0 bases respectively, with 8 bases between them. Germline CDR1 reads LNHDA; CDR2 reads SQIVND (reference sequence). The CDR3 region is CASSIMEYSNQPQHF. As DNA, the CDR3 is TGTGCCAGTAGTATAATGGAGTATAGCAATCAGCCCCAGCATTTT. The variable domain in full, with the rest retrieved from reference TRBV19 and TRBJ1-5, is DGGITQSPKYLFRKEGQNVTLSCEQNLNHDAMYWYRQDPGQGLRLIYYSQIVNDFQKGDIAEGYSVSREKKESFPLTVTSAQKNPTAFYLCASSIMEYSNQPQHFGDGTRLSIL.

J is TRBJ2-7 and V is TRBV5-6, with 7 bases fitting TRBD1. Germline CDR1 and CDR2: SGHDT and YYEEEE. The V gene end was trimmed by 5 bases and the J gene end by 3 bases; junction bases not matched to a gene: 8. This CDR3 has 14 residues. DNA of the CDR3: TGTGCCAGCAGTCCCCCGGGACAGAGCTACGAGCAGTACTTC. This translates into CASSPPGQSYEQYF.

J is TRBJ2-2 and V is TRBV5-1; 7 positions match TRBD2. CDR3 length: 16 amino acids. V dropped 4 bases and J dropped 5; count of bases not matched to a gene: 11. Germline values: CDR1 SGHRS, CDR2 YFSETQ. DNA of the CDR3: TGCGCCAGCAGCCTGGACGGCGGGAGTGAGACCGGGGAGCTGTTTTTT. Its translation is CASSLDGGSETGELFF.

The chain employs TRBV10-3 and TRBJ1-5, with 7 bases that match TRBD1. This CDR3 has 15 amino acids. V was pared by 8 bases and J by 5 bases, with 12 bases of the junction left unmatched. Germline V CDR1 and CDR2: ENHRY, SYGVKD. DNA for the CDR3: TGTGCCATCGGTCGTGAGACAGGGACTTATCAGCCCCAGCATTTT. It yields the protein CAIGRETGTYQPQHF.

The chain links TRBV7-9 to TRBJ1-1, with 7 nucleotides matching TRBD1. This CDR3 is built from 12 residues. With 6 bases clipped from V and 3 bases from J, the junction kept 1 base outside the gene matches. The V gene's germline CDR1 is SEHNR and CDR2 FQNEAQ (reference sequence). CDR3 residues: CASRDRDTEAFF. The DNA of the CDR3 is TGTGCCAGCAGAGACAGGGACACTGAAGCTTTCTTT.

The J gene is TRBJ1-1, the V gene TRBV5-4; the match to TRBD1 covers 7 bases. CDR1 and CDR2 (germline): SGHNT, YYREEE (reference sequence). With V trimmed by 0 bases and J by 1 base, 3 bases remained unmatched. The CDR3 contains 15 residues. The CDR3: CASSLGGTANTEAFF. Here the CDR3 DNA reads TGTGCCAGCAGCTTGGGAGGGACAGCGAACACTGAAGCTTTCTTT.

For this clone: Other DNA sequences in the same sample also yield this CDR3. The chain links TRBV5-1 to TRBJ2-2; D gene uncertain. Germline-derived CDR1 and CDR2 are SGHRS and YFSETQ. V gave up 0 bases and J gave up 2 bases, with 8 bases separating them. The CDR3 totals 15 residues. The CDR3 loop reads CASSLGTGNTGELFF. The CDR3, as DNA: TGCGCCAGCAGCTTGGGAACGGGTAACACCGGGGAGCTGTTTTTT.

In its sample, this clone was seen once. The genes are TRBV6-1 and TRBJ2-7; a possible D gene is TRBD1 (6 bases). Trimming took 3 bases from V and 4 from J, leaving 13 bases between them. The CDR3 is 14 amino acids. Germline CDR1 is MNHNS and CDR2 is SASEGT. In nucleotides, the CDR3 is TGTGCCAGCAGTGATTGGACAGACCTATACGAGCAGTACTTC. It is translated as CASSDWTDLYEQYF.